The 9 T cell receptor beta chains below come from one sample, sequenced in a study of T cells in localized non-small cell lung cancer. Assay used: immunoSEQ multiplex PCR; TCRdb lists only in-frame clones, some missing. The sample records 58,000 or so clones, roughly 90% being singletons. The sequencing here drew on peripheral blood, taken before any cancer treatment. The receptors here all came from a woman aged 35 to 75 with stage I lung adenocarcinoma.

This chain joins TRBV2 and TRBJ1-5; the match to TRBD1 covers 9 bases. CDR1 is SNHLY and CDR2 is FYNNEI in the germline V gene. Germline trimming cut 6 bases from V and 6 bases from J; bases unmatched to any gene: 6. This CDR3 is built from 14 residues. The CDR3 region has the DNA TGTGCCAGCAGGAACGGACAGGGGAGTCAGCCCCAGCATTTT. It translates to CASRNGQGSQPQHF.

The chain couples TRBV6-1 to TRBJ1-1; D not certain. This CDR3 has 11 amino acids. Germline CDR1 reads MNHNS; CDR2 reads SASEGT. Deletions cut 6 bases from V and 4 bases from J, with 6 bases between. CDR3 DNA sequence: TGTGCCAGCAGCGAGCTCACTGAAGCTTTCTTT. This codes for CASSELTEAFF.

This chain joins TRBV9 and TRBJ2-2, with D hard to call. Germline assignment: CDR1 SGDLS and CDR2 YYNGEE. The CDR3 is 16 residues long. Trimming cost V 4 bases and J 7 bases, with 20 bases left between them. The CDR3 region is CASSPRWVADHGELFF. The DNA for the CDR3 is TGTGCCAGCAGCCCCCGGTGGGTGGCGGACCACGGGGAGCTGTTTTTT.

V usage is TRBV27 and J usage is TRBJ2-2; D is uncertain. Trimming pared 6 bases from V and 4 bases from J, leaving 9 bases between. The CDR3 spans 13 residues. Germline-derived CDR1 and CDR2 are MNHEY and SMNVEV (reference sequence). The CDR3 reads CASRPSGTGELFF. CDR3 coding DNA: TGTGCCAGCAGACCCTCAGGCACCGGGGAGCTGTTTTTT.

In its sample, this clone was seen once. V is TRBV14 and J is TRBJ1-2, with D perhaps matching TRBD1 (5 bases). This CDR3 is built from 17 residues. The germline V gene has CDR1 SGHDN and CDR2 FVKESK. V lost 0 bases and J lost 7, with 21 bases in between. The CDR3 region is CASSQEGREVSVSGYTF. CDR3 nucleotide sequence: TGTGCCAGCAGCCAAGAAGGCAGGGAGGTTTCGGTATCTGGCTACACCTTC. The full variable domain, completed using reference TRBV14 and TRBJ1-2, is EAGVTQFPSHSVIEKGQTVTLRCDPISGHDNLYWYRRVMGKEIKFLLHFVKESKQDESGMPNNRFLAERTGGTYSTLKVQPAELEDSGVYFCASSQEGREVSVSGYTFGSGTRLTVV.

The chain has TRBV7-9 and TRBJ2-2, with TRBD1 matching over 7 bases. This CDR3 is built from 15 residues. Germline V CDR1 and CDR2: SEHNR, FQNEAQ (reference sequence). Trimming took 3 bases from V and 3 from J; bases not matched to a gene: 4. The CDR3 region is CASSFRQGYTGELFF. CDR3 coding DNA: TGTGCCAGCAGCTTTAGACAGGGCTACACCGGGGAGCTGTTTTTT.

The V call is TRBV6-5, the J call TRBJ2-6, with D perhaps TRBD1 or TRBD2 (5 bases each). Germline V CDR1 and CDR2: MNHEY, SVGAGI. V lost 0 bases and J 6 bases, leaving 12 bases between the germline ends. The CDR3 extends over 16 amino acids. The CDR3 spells CASSYSWGSEANVLTF. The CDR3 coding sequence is TGTGCCAGCAGTTACTCCTGGGGGTCGGAGGCCAACGTCCTGACTTTC.

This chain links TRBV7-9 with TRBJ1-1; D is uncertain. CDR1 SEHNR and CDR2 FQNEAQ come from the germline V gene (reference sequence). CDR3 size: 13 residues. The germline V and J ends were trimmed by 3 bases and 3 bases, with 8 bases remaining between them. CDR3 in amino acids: CASSFWVDTEAFF. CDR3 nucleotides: TGTGCCAGCAGCTTTTGGGTCGACACTGAAGCTTTCTTT. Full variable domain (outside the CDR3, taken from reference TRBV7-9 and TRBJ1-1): DTGVSQNPRHKITKRGQNVTFRCDPISEHNRLYWYRQTLGQGPEFLTYFQNEAQLEKSRLLSDRFSAERPKGSFSTLEIQRTEQGDSAMYLCASSFWVDTEAFFGQGTRLTVV.

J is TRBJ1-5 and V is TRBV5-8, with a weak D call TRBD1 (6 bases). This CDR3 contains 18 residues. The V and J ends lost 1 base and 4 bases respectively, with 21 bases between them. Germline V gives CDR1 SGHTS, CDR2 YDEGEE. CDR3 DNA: TGTGCCAGCAGCTTGTCTTCTTCAGGGGCTGGATGGAATCAGCCCCAGCATTTT. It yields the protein CASSLSSSGAGWNQPQHF.